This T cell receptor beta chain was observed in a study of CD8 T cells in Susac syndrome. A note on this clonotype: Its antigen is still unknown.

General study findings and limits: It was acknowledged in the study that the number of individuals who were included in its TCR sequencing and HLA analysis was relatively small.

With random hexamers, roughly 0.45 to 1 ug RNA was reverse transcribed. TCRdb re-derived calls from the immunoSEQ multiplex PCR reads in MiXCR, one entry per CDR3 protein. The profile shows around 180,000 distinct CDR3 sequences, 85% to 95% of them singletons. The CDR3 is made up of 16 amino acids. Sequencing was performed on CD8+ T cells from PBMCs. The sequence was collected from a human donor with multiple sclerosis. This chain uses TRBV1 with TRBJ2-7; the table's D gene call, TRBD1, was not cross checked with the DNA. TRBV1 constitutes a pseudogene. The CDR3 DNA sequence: TGCACCAGCAGCCAAGCCGGACAGGGCACATCCTACGAGCAGTACTTC. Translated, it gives CTSSQAGQGTSYEQYF.